The rows below give T cell receptor beta chains drawn from one sample of a study of T cells in Graves' hyperthyroidism and ophthalmopathy. MiXCR was run by TCRdb on the multiplex PCR reads, yielding one entry per CDR3 protein. Of some 490,000 distinct CDR3 sequences listed, less than 25% are singletons. The sample comprised blood. The origin of the receptors is a woman aged 70 to 79 with Graves' ophthalmopathy. Each CDR3 is given without its conserved first and last residue. Each record gives: D gene, V gene, CDR3 protein. A D gene is named only where the DNA matches it firmly.

D: .
V: TRBV16
CDR3: ASSQSSAGRTEAF

D: .
V: TRBV5-1
CDR3: ASSSTGHAADTQY

D: TRBD2
V: TRBV19
CDR3: ASSIDGSGTETQY

D: .
V: TRBV6-2/TRBV6-3
CDR3: ASIDPPGAQPQH

D: .
V: TRBV5-1
CDR3: ASSHWVSNVLT

D: TRBD1
V: TRBV19
CDR3: ASSPTTGRGGDQPQH

D: .
V: TRBV30
CDR3: AWRQGPPNYGYT

D: .
V: TRBV29-1
CDR3: SVSRPTRDAGTGEQF

D: TRBD1
V: TRBV20-1
CDR3: SARQGEAGREETQY

D: TRBD1
V: TRBV14
CDR3: ASSPQSDREKAYEQY

D: .
V: TRBV7-3
CDR3: ASSRGPSTDTQY

D: TRBD2
V: TRBV6-1
CDR3: AAGGTAWGSAKNIQY

D: .
V: TRBV11-3
CDR3: ASSFSGPNTGELF

D: .
V: TRBV25-1
CDR3: ASSDLDDEQF